This T cell receptor beta chain was retrieved from a study of PD-1 blockade in classical Hodgkin lymphoma (dated by TCRdb to 2018 to 2021). Turning to the overall study: Nivolumab dosing was 3 mg/kg intravenously every 2 weeks, continuing until either disease progression or unacceptable toxicity. A peripheral blood immune signature of response to PD-1 blockade in classical Hodgkin lymphoma was defined using TCR beta sequencing and CyTOF.

The sample's time point label, decoded: cycle 1 day 1 (C1D1), immediately before nivolumab initiation. Relapse after autologous stem cell transplantation had occurred in all trial patients, and cohorts A, B and C were distinguished by prior brentuximab vedotin exposure. The trial cohort included 55 to 65 patients with relapsed/refractory classical Hodgkin lymphoma, and each patient had a best overall response of complete response, partial response or progressive disease. Single-agent nivolumab was administered to trial patients in the multi-cohort phase II CheckMate 205 trial. An independent review committee assessed best overall response by applying the 2007 International Working Group response criteria. Trial PBMCs were obtained immediately prior to nivolumab initiation (C1D1) and on therapy at cycle 2 day 1 and cycle 4 day 1. Peripheral blood was collected in 8 mL Vacutainer Cell Preparation Tubes, from which PBMCs were isolated by centrifugation and then cryopreserved.

The research as a whole found: CD4+ but not CD8+ TCR diversity rose significantly by C4D1 (p=0.0027 vs p=0.16), most apparent in complete responders (p=0.02). Trial patients with a complete response had baseline diversity similar to that of newly diagnosed patients, while partial responders and progressors had significantly lower diversity. Baseline TCR diversity was reported to be lower in newly diagnosed patients than in healthy donors and to be lower still in relapsed/refractory patients. Patients starting nivolumab less than 1 year after ASCT had lower diversity and were excluded from later analyses to avoid confounding by immune reconstitution. The study was restricted to a single clinical trial cohort, and the causes of repertoire differences, possibly disease activity or prior therapy, were left undefined.

Note on this clone: This clone's antigen is unknown. No much larger clone exists at a distance of one base, and base qualities are not known.

Genomic DNA was isolated using the Qiagen DNeasy kit from unsorted PBMCs as well as from negatively selected CD4+ and CD8+ fractions. TCR beta CDR3 regions were amplified by immunoSEQ multiplex PCR using primers annealing to V and J segments. Amplification bias was minimized using a synthetic immune receptor repertoire, and residual bias was removed computationally after sequencing. In the source study's methods: Repertoire diversity was quantified as the Shannon entropy index using custom Python scripts. Unsorted, CD4+ and CD8+ repertoires were analyzed separately, except in combined analyses where CD4+ and CD8+ sequences were merged in silico. A clone counted as expanded when the clone's frequency after treatment rose at least 2-fold relative to C1D1, and clones undetected at baseline were given a pseudocount of 0.5. Singleton clones were defined as clones with 0 or 1 copy at C1D1, and non-singleton clones were defined as clones with 2 or more copies. Clones expanded in unsorted samples were assigned a CD4+, CD8+ or unknown annotation through matching of protein sequences in sorted samples from the same patient. Wilcoxon tests were applied to paired samples to test diversity changes from C1D1 to C4D1. The immuneACCESS repertoire file appears here via TCRdb, limited to in-frame rearrangements. These files lack a portion of the clones; in checked studies, under half of the deficit traces to unresolved V genes, and the cause of the others is not known. V, J and clone size reflect that table, while D and trimming were determined from the DNA. The sample yields around 96,000 clones; around 80% were counted once. Of the sample, 9% to 15% falls within the top ten clones.

The specimen comprised peripheral blood mononuclear cells (PBMCs), sampled at baseline. This TCR came from a human donor with classical Hodgkin lymphoma.

The CDR3 reads as follows: CASRFDRRGASYEQYF. The DNA sequence is given as TGTGCAAGTCGCTTCGACCGGCGGGGAGCCTCCTACGAGCAGTACTTC. The V and J segments used are TRBV12-2 and TRBJ2-7; TRBD2 is the table's D call and was not checked against the DNA. TRBV12-2 counts as a pseudogene. Counted from cysteine to phenylalanine, this CDR3 has 16 amino acids. The kept DNA is CDR3 alone, 48 bases in frame from the first base.